This entry lists 29 T cell receptor beta chains sequenced from one sample in a study of CD8 T cells in ankylosing spondylitis. In TCRdb, the 5' RACE reads were re-called with MiXCR into one record per CDR3 protein. The repertoire consists of under 400,000 distinct CDR3 sequences, with under 14% occurring once and the leading ten covering around 10%. Specimen: blood, either unsorted or a sorted T cell fraction (not recorded which). These receptors were obtained from a female donor with ankylosing spondylitis or in good health (not recorded which).

This clonotype was seen many times. This chain joins TRBV15 and TRBJ1-4, with a tentative D call TRBD1 (5 bases). Looked up from germline, CDR1 is LNHNV and CDR2 is YYDKDF (reference sequence). The CDR3 has 16 residues. V was clipped by 0 bases and J by 0 bases, with 8 bases between them. The CDR3 reads CATSREAGPTNEKLFF. In DNA form, the CDR3 reads TGTGCCACCAGCAGAGAGGCGGGACCAACTAATGAAAAACTGTTTTTT.

This clonotype was counted many times. This chain links TRBV2 with TRBJ2-7; the match to TRBD1 covers 8 bases. V lost 7 bases, J lost 8 bases, and 10 bases stayed unmatched. Germline CDR1 SNHLY, CDR2 FYNNEI. The CDR3 consists of 13 residues. The CDR3 loop reads CASTTDRGRQQYF. CDR3 in DNA: TGTGCCAGCACCACTGACAGGGGCCGACAGCAGTACTTC.

This clonotype was found many times. V usage is TRBV12-3 or TRBV12-4 and J usage is TRBJ2-4, with 7 bases lining up with TRBD2. The CDR3 runs to 15 residues. V lost 9 bases to trimming and J lost 0 bases; unmatched junction nucleotides: 8. This chain's CDR3 is CASTGGGIAKNIQYF. DNA for the CDR3: TGTGCCAGTACCGGGGGAGGGATAGCCAAAAACATTCAGTACTTC.

This clonotype has a count of ten or more. The chain uses TRBV20-1 and TRBJ1-4; D gene ambiguous. The germline gives CDR1 DFQATT, CDR2 SNEGSKA (reference sequence). The V and J ends lost 3 bases and 7 bases respectively, with 21 bases between them. CDR3 length: 16 amino acids. The CDR3 loop is CSASIDMRSSGEKLFF. CDR3 in DNA: TGCAGTGCTAGCATCGACATGAGGAGTAGTGGTGAAAAACTGTTTTTT.

The chain has TRBV20-1 and TRBJ2-1; possible D gene TRBD2, 6 bases. Trimming took off 7 bases at V and 10 bases at J, with 26 bases between the two ends. The germline CDR1 and CDR2 sequences are DFQATT and SNEGSKA (reference sequence). The CDR3 loop spans 15 amino acids. Here the CDR3 reads CSVPGTGVGPREQFF. CDR3 coding DNA: TGCAGTGTCCCGGGGACGGGAGTGGGCCCCCGGGAGCAGTTCTTC.

This clonotype was observed many times. This chain uses TRBV5-5 with TRBJ1-5; D is uncertain. This CDR3 is built from 15 residues. V was shortened by 4 bases and J by 0 bases, with 11 bases between the two germline ends. Germline-derived CDR1 and CDR2 are SGHKS and YYEKEE (reference sequence). CDR3 protein: CASSDAGYSNQPQHF. As DNA, the CDR3 is TGTGCCAGCAGCGATGCAGGTTATAGCAATCAGCCCCAGCATTTT.

The chain carries TRBV6-2 or TRBV6-3 and TRBJ2-3; the D gene is possibly TRBD2 (6 bases). CDR3 size: 14 residues. Per the germline V gene, CDR1 is MNHEY and CDR2 is SVGEGT. The ends were cut back, 3 bases at V and 5 bases at J, with 12 bases in the middle. DNA for the CDR3: TGTGCCAGCAGTTATCGGGGAGGCCGAGATACGCAGTATTTT. Translation gives CASSYRGGRDTQYF.

This clonotype has a count of ten or more. CDR3 amino acids: CASTAGGLHSYEQYF. CDR3 DNA: TGTGCCAGCACCGCTGGGGGACTACACTCCTACGAGCAGTACTTC. V usage is TRBV6-2 or TRBV6-3 and J usage is TRBJ2-7; TRBD2 matches at 7 bases. The germline CDR1 and CDR2 sequences are MNHEY and SVGEGT. The V segment lost 7 bases and the J segment 0 bases; nucleotides outside the gene matches: 9. This CDR3 has 15 amino acids.

A word on this clonotype: A much more abundant neighbour one base away suggests this may be a read error. The chain carries TRBV4-1 and TRBJ2-1; 8 bases match TRBD1. Germline V gene lookup returns CDR1 MGHRA and CDR2 YSYEKL. The CDR3 covers 14 residues. CDR3 bases: TGCGCCAGCAGCTTTCAGGGGGCCTACAATGAGCAGTCCTTC. It codes for CASSFQGAYNEQSF.

This clonotype has at least ten counts. The rearrangement links TRBV10-3 to TRBJ1-1; TRBD1 is a possible D gene (6 bases). Germline values: CDR1 ENHRY, CDR2 SYGVKD. The CDR3 covers 15 residues. V was shortened by 6 bases and J by 1 base, with 15 bases between the two germline ends. CDR3 residues: CAIREGEQGNTEAFF. CDR3 DNA: TGTGCCATCAGAGAGGGCGAACAGGGGAACACTGAAGCTTTCTTT.

This clonotype was detected many times. The genes are TRBV19 and TRBJ1-5; D is unresolved. CDR3 size: 13 residues. V was shortened by 3 bases and J by 7 bases, with 10 bases between the two germline ends. Germline V gives CDR1 LNHDA, CDR2 SQIVND (reference sequence). In DNA, the CDR3 is TGTGCCAGTAGTATTGGGTTATTGCAGCCCCAGCATTTT. Translated, it gives CASSIGLLQPQHF.

The chain is built from TRBV29-1 and TRBJ2-2; D might be TRBD1 (6 bases). This CDR3 has 14 amino acids. The germline V gene encodes CDR1 SQVTM and CDR2 ANQGSEA. Trimming shortened V by 6 bases and J by 3 bases, and 14 bases separated the two germline ends. The CDR3 spells CSVESDRYTGELFF. In DNA form, the CDR3 reads TGCAGCGTCGAATCGGACAGATACACCGGGGAGCTGTTTTTT.

This clonotype has a count of ten or more. The V call is TRBV4-3, the J call TRBJ2-1, with 7 positions matching TRBD1. The CDR3 sequence is 13 residues long. V shed 0 bases, J shed 12 bases, and the junction held 5 bases outside the gene matches. Germline lookup yields CDR1 LGHNA and CDR2 YSLEER. This CDR3 reads CASSQDLRDRQFF. The CDR3 DNA reads as TGCGCCAGCAGCCAAGATCTTCGGGACAGGCAGTTCTTC.

The V and J genes are TRBV6-1 and TRBJ1-6; D is possibly TRBD1 (6 bases). CDR3 length: 17 residues. Germline-derived CDR1 and CDR2 are MNHNS and SASEGT. Trimming removed 5 bases at V and 0 bases at J, with 14 bases between. The CDR3, as DNA: TGTGCCAGCAGTCCGGGACACTCGAGCTCCTATAATTCACCCCTCCACTTT. Its translation is CASSPGHSSSYNSPLHF.

This clonotype was recorded a few times. The chain has TRBV12-3 or TRBV12-4 and TRBJ2-7; TRBD1 matches 10 bases. The CDR3 has 14 residues. Trimming took 4 bases from V and 6 from J; bases not matched to a gene: 6. The CDR3 bases are TGTGCCAGCAGTTCAGACAGGGGGCCGAGCGAGCAGTACTTC. This codes for CASSSDRGPSEQYF.

This clonotype came up a few times. The chain combines TRBV3-1 with TRBJ2-1; 7 bases match TRBD1. This CDR3 comprises 15 residues. Trimming at V came to 0 bases and at J to 4 bases, leaving 3 bases not matched to a gene. The germline V gene encodes CDR1 LGHDT and CDR2 YNNKEL (reference sequence). The CDR3 coding sequence is TGTGCCAGCAGCCAAGACAGGGGGTCTTACAATGAGCAGTTCTTC. Protein: CASSQDRGSYNEQFF.

This clonotype has just a few counts. J is TRBJ2-7 and V is TRBV11-1; possible D gene TRBD1, 5 bases. The V gene's germline CDR1 is SGHAT and CDR2 FQDESV (reference sequence). The CDR3 is 18 amino acids. V lost 5 bases and J 6 bases, leaving 29 bases between the germline ends. CDR3 DNA: TGTGCCAGCAGCGACAGACCCATCGGGCAGGGAAGATTTTCCGAGCAGTACTTC. This encodes CASSDRPIGQGRFSEQYF.

This clonotype has a count of ten or more. The CDR3 nucleotides read TGTGCCACCAGCAGACCTGGGACAGACTATGGCTACACCTTC. Protein product: CATSRPGTDYGYTF. The gene calls are TRBV15 and TRBJ1-2; 7 bases map to TRBD1. Germline assignment: CDR1 LNHNV and CDR2 YYDKDF (reference sequence). CDR3 length: 14 residues. J was trimmed by 3 bases and V by 2 bases; bases with no gene match: 3.

This clonotype was detected a few times. The genes are TRBV20-1 and TRBJ1-2; no definite D call. V was clipped by 0 bases and J by 7 bases, with 12 bases between them. This CDR3 comprises 13 residues. The V gene's germline CDR1 is DFQATT and CDR2 SNEGSKA (reference sequence). CDR3: CSARDLAGSGYTF. As DNA, the CDR3 is TGCAGTGCTAGAGATTTGGCAGGTAGTGGCTACACCTTC.

This clonotype was detected many times. The chain carries TRBV20-1 and TRBJ2-7, with D perhaps TRBD2 (5 bases). Trimming removed 5 bases at V and 9 bases at J, with 14 bases between. The CDR3 totals 11 residues. In germline, CDR1 is DFQATT, CDR2 SNEGSKA (reference sequence). CDR3 DNA sequence: TGCAGTGCTCTAGCAGCCACGGGGCAGTACTTC. Translating gives CSALAATGQYF.

This clonotype was observed a few times. For the CDR3, the DNA is TGCAGCGTACCCGGGACAGGGTTTAACTATGGCTACACCTTC. Translated, it gives CSVPGTGFNYGYTF. The V call is TRBV29-1, the J call TRBJ1-2, with 9 bases lining up with TRBD1. Germline-derived CDR1 and CDR2 are SQVTM and ANQGSEA. This CDR3 has 14 residues. V trimming: 6 bases; J trimming: 1 base; junction bases outside the gene matches: 6.

This clonotype was counted at least ten times. The V and J genes are TRBV9 and TRBJ2-3, with 8 bases lining up with TRBD2. In germline, CDR1 is SGDLS, CDR2 YYNGEE. This CDR3 spans 15 amino acids. V gave up 5 bases and J gave up 2 bases; unmatched junction bases: 7. CDR3 protein: CASSRGGGPTDTQYF. CDR3 nucleotides: TGTGCCAGCAGTCGGGGGGGCGGTCCCACAGATACGCAGTATTTT.

A few counts support this clonotype. This chain uses TRBV12-3 or TRBV12-4 with TRBJ1-6, with D uncertain. The CDR3 is 14 residues long. Trimming pared 6 bases from V and 7 bases from J, leaving 13 bases between. CDR3 region: CASRVTGVNSPLHF. The CDR3, as DNA: TGTGCCAGCAGGGTGACCGGAGTAAATTCACCCCTCCACTTT.

The chain joins TRBV7-9 to TRBJ1-1; TRBD1 matches 7 bases. Germline CDR1 is SEHNR and CDR2 is FQNEAQ (reference sequence). The CDR3 is 15 amino acids. V dropped 5 bases and J dropped 8; count of bases not matched to a gene: 14. The CDR3 nucleotides are TGTGCCAGCAGCCCCCCCACGGAGGGGGCTGAAGAAGCTTTCTTT. Amino acid sequence: CASSPPTEGAEEAFF.

The V and J genes are TRBV12-3 or TRBV12-4 and TRBJ2-5; D is ambiguous. The CDR3 runs to 13 residues. Trimming stripped 3 bases from V and 4 bases from J, with 9 bases between. CDR3 in amino acids: CASSLAMGETQYF. CDR3 coding DNA: TGTGCCAGCAGTTTGGCAATGGGAGAGACCCAGTACTTC.

V is TRBV7-9 and J is TRBJ2-5, with a possible D match to TRBD1 (6 bases). From germline, CDR1 is SEHNR and CDR2 FQNEAQ (reference sequence). This CDR3 region has 12 residues. Between the trimmed V and J ends, which lost 10 bases and 5 bases, there was a span of 14 bases. The CDR3 DNA follows: TGTGCCACGGAACCGACAGGCGAGACCCAGTACTTC. This encodes CATEPTGETQYF.

In its sample, this clonotype was seen many times. The chain couples TRBV9 to TRBJ2-1; 10 positions match TRBD2. This CDR3 has 16 amino acids. Losses at the gene ends were 9 bases for V and 8 bases for J; bases not matched to a gene: 17. CDR1 and CDR2 from the germline V gene are SGDLS and YYNGEE. DNA of the CDR3: TGTGCCACCCGACGGCTTAGCGGGGGGACGAAGGATGAGCAGTTCTTC. This translates into CATRRLSGGTKDEQFF.

This clonotype has at least ten counts. Here the CDR3 DNA reads TGCAGCGTTATCGGGACAGGGGTCTACGAGCAGTACTTC. Translation: CSVIGTGVYEQYF. This chain uses TRBV29-1 with TRBJ2-7, with 10 bases fitting TRBD1. V trimming: 5 bases; J trimming: 3 bases; junction bases outside the gene matches: 4. In germline, CDR1 is SQVTM, CDR2 ANQGSEA. The CDR3 covers 13 residues.

The V call is TRBV29-1, the J call TRBJ2-6; perhaps TRBD1 as D (6 bases). This CDR3 has 20 amino acids. Trimming removed 6 bases from V and 1 base from J, with 28 bases in between. The germline V gene encodes CDR1 SQVTM and CDR2 ANQGSEA. CDR3 region: CSVAISRPGAPRSGANVLTF. The CDR3 DNA follows: TGCAGCGTGGCGATCTCTCGACCAGGGGCCCCGCGGTCTGGGGCCAACGTCCTGACTTTC. The full variable domain, its missing parts supplied by reference TRBV29-1 and TRBJ2-6, is SAVISQKPSRDICQRGTSLTIQCQVDSQVTMMFWYRQQPGQSLTLIATANQGSEATYESGFVIDKFPISRPNLTFSTLTVSNMSPEDSSIYLCSVAISRPGAPRSGANVLTFGAGSRLTVL.